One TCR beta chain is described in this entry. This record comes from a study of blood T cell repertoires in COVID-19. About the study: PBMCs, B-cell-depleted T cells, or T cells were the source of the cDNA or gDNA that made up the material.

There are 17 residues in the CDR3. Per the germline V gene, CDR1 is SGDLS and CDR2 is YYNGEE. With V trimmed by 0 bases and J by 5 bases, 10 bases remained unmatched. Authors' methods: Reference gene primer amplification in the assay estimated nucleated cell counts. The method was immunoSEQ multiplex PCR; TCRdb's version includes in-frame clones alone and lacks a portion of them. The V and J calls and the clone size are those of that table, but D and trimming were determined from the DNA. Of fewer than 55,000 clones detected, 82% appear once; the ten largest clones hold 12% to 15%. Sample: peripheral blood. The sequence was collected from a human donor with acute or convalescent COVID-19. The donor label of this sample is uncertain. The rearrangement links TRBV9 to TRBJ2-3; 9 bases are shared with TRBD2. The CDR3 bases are TGTGCCAGCAGCGTAGCCCCCAGCGGGGGGATAGGAGATACGCAGTATTTT. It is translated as CASSVAPSGGIGDTQYF. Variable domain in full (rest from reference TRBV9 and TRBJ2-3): DSGVTQTPKHLITATGQRVTLRCSPRSGDLSVYWYQQSLDQGLQFLIQYYNGEERAKGNILERFSAQQFPDLHSELNLSSLELGDSALYFCASSVAPSGGIGDTQYFGPGTRLTVL.